This T cell receptor (beta chain) derives from a study of STAT5B mutations in CD4+ large granular lymphocyte leukemia. Repertoires were generated with immunoSEQ multiplex PCR, while TCRdb's copy carries only in-frame clones and drops some. The table shows about 32,000 clones, with around 84% occurring only once. Sample: CD4+ T cells from blood buffy coats. The receptor was derived from a human donor in good health.

The CDR3 region has the DNA TGTGCCTGGAGTCGCGCAGGGGAAGAGACCCAGTACTTC. Residues: CAWSRAGEETQYF. The V gene is TRBV30, the J gene TRBJ2-5; D is perhaps TRBD1 (6 bases). This CDR3 contains 13 residues. The germline CDR1 and CDR2 sequences are GTSNPN and SVGIG (reference sequence). Trimming cost V 2 bases and J 3 bases, with 10 bases left between them. Looking up the rest from reference TRBV30 and TRBJ2-5 gives the full variable domain: SQTIHQWPATLVQPVGSPLSLECTVEGTSNPNLYWYRQAAGRGLQLLFYSVGIGQISSEVPQNLSASRPQDRQFILSSKKLLLSDSGFYLCAWSRAGEETQYFGPGTRLLVL.